The rows below give T cell receptor beta chains drawn from one sample of a study of CD8+CD57+ T cells in acquired aplastic anemia. TCRdb fed the reads into MiXCR, producing one record per CDR3 protein. The repertoire holds 150,000 to 200,000 distinct CDR3 sequences, with around 45% as singletons. The sequenced sample consisted of sorted CD4+, CD8+, or CD8+CD57+ T cells (not recorded which) from PBMCs. These TCRs come from a human donor in good health. Both conserved end residues are part of each CDR3. A D gene is named only where the DNA matches it firmly. Expanded clones are given a class, and other clones once, few, many or no size at all.

d_call j_call clone_size cdr3_length v_call cdr3_aa cdr3_nt
TRBD1 TRBJ1-1 few 15 TRBV6-1 CASSVSGTGGTEAFF TGTGCCAGCAGTGTATCCGGGACAGGGGGCACTGAAGCTTTCTTT
. TRBJ2-1 . 13 TRBV4-2 CTSRTSPSNEQFF TGTACCAGCAGGACGTCCCCCAGCAATGAGCAGTTCTTC
TRBD2 TRBJ2-5 . 15 TRBV20-1 CSAPSRGLAGETQYF TGCAGTGCTCCGAGTCGGGGACTAGCGGGGGAGACCCAGTACTTC
. TRBJ2-1 . 15 TRBV19 CASRPAVPPYNEQFF TGTGCCAGTAGGCCGGCGGTTCCCCCCTACAATGAGCAGTTCTTC
. TRBJ1-1 once 11 TRBV29-1 CSSSTDTEAFF TGCAGCTCCAGTACTGACACTGAAGCTTTCTTT
TRBD1 TRBJ2-5 . 15 TRBV15 CATIPDRGVGETQYF TGTGCCACCATCCCGGACAGGGGAGTAGGCGAGACCCAGTACTTC
. TRBJ2-1 few 14 TRBV10-1 CASSEQGSYNEQLF TGCGCCAGCAGCGAACAGGGCTCCTACAATGAGCAGCTCTTC
. TRBJ1-1 . 13 TRBV2 CASGPGTHTEAFF TGTGCCAGCGGACCCGGGACTCACACTGAAGCTTTCTTT
. TRBJ1-2 many 15 TRBV19 CASSDRAAPLYGYTF TGTGCCAGTAGTGACCGGGCCGCCCCTCTCTATGGCTACACCTTC
. TRBJ2-3 . 15 TRBV18 CASPPLYSGQDTQYF TGTGCCAGCCCACCACTGTACTCAGGACAAGATACGCAGTATTTT
. TRBJ2-1 . 12 TRBV19 CASSGVYNEQFF TGTGCCAGTAGTGGCGTCTACAATGAGCAGTTCTTC
. TRBJ2-5 few 12 TRBV10-3 CAISDMGETQYF TGTGCCATCAGTGACATGGGTGAGACCCAGTACTTC
. TRBJ1-1 few 14 TRBV6-2/TRBV6-3 CASSSTAFNTEAFF TGTGCCAGCAGTTCGACAGCGTTCAACACTGAAGCTTTCTTT
TRBD2 TRBJ2-1 once 15 TRBV20-1 CSAGLAGKAYNEQFF TGCAGTGCGGGACTAGCGGGAAAGGCCTACAATGAGCAGTTCTTC
. TRBJ1-4 . 16 TRBV5-6 CASSWRISGRGEKLFF TGTGCCAGCAGCTGGAGGATTAGCGGGAGAGGCGAAAAACTGTTTTTT
. TRBJ2-7 few 19 TRBV15 CATSRDGTGGAGRAYEQYF TGTGCCACCAGCAGAGACGGAACCGGTGGGGCGGGCCGTGCCTACGAGCAGTACTTC
. TRBJ1-1 . 12 TRBV2 CAIWGEGGRAFF TGTGCCATCTGGGGGGAGGGGGGCCGGGCTTTCTTT
. TRBJ1-4 many 12 TRBV7-2 CASSSGNEKLFF TGTGCCAGCAGTTCGGGGAATGAAAAACTGTTTTTT
. TRBJ2-5 . 16 TRBV11-2 CASSLATTLGPETQYF TGTGCCAGCAGCTTAGCGACCACCCTAGGCCCAGAGACCCAGTACTTC
TRBD2 TRBJ2-2 many 16 TRBV20-1 CSARDRLAGPTGELFF TGCAGTGCTAGAGATAGGCTAGCGGGACCCACCGGGGAGCTGTTTTTT